This is a list of T cell receptor beta chains from one sample in a study of a mutant IDH1 vaccine in newly diagnosed glioma. Sequencing used immunoSEQ multiplex PCR; TCRdb keeps in-frame clones, though not all of them. The sample shows nearly 50,000 clones, roughly 90% of them seen only once. The starting material was PBMCs, obtained from a glioma patient treated with radiotherapy, temozolomide or both. These receptors were taken from a man aged 35 to 55 with glioma. Both conserved end residues are part of each CDR3. D genes are given only for firm matches. A row's size may be missing; if present it is once, few, many or a size class.

d_gene,j_gene,v_gene,abundance,CDR3nt,CDR3aa
NA,TRBJ2-5,TRBV21-1,once,TGTGCCAGCAGCCCTGTGGGAGCGGGGGGGTTCGGGACCCAGTACTTC,CASSPVGAGGFGTQYF
NA,TRBJ1-6,TRBV4-3,NA,TGCGCCAGCAGCCACGGGAATTCACCCCTCCACTTT,CASSHGNSPLHF
NA,TRBJ2-5,TRBV29-1,once,TGCAGCGTTGTGCTGTACCAAGAGACCCAGTACTTC,CSVVLYQETQYF
NA,TRBJ2-7,TRBV5-1,NA,TGCGCCAGCAGCTTCAGGGGCATCGAGCAGTACTTC,CASSFRGIEQYF
NA,TRBJ1-2,TRBV15,NA,TGTGCCACCAGCAGACCTCTGCAGACGGCATCTGTCACCTTC,CATSRPLQTASVTF
NA,TRBJ2-1,TRBV19,NA,TGTGCCAGTAGTATCTATCTAAAGGATGAGCAGTTCTTC,CASSIYLKDEQFF
NA,TRBJ2-1,TRBV4-3,NA,TGCGCCAGCAGCAGGGGGGGGCGGCGGTACAATGAGCAGTTCTTC,CASSRGGRRYNEQFF
NA,TRBJ2-7,TRBV4-2,NA,TGTGCCAGCTCCGGGACATCTGACTCCTACGAGCAGTACTTC,CASSGTSDSYEQYF
NA,TRBJ1-1,TRBV19,NA,TGTGCCAGTAGTCCCCCCAGGGGAAACACTGAAGCTTTCTTT,CASSPPRGNTEAFF
TRBD1,TRBJ2-1,TRBV19,NA,TGTGCCAGTAGTATAAGACAGGGGTCCTACAATGAGCAGTTCTTC,CASSIRQGSYNEQFF
NA,TRBJ2-7,TRBV2,NA,TGTGCCAGCAGTATGGTCCCCTCCTACGAGCAGTACTTC,CASSMVPSYEQYF
NA,TRBJ2-7,TRBV5-1,NA,TGCGCCAGCAGCATCGGGACTGGAGACTACGAGCAGTACTTC,CASSIGTGDYEQYF
NA,TRBJ1-5,TRBV25-1,NA,TGTGCCAGCAGTGAAACGCAGCCCCAGCATTTT,CASSETQPQHF
TRBD1,TRBJ1-1,TRBV19,NA,TGTGCCAGTAGGGGACAGGGAAGATCTGAGATTGAAGCTTTCTTT,CASRGQGRSEIEAFF
NA,TRBJ2-7,TRBV6-5,NA,TGTGCCAGCAGTTACTCCACAGGGCTCAACGAGCAGTACTTC,CASSYSTGLNEQYF
NA,TRBJ2-2,TRBV12-5,NA,TGTGCTAGTGGTTCGACGCTGGGACGCGCGAACACCGGGGAGCTGTTTTTT,CASGSTLGRANTGELFF
NA,TRBJ2-1,TRBV5-4,NA,TGTGCCAGCAGCCGCCGCGATGAGCAGTTCTTC,CASSRRDEQFF
NA,TRBJ1-1,TRBV5-1,NA,TGCGCCAGCAGCTTGGCGGGACACCCGAACACTGAAGCTTTCTTT,CASSLAGHPNTEAFF
NA,TRBJ1-1,TRBV18,NA,TGTGCCAGCTCACGTCCCGAGGGCGGTGAAGCTTTCTTT,CASSRPEGGEAFF
TRBD2,TRBJ2-7,TRBV9,NA,TGTGCCAGCAGCGGAGGGGCAGGGACTATCTCCTACGAGCAGTACTTC,CASSGGAGTISYEQYF
NA,TRBJ2-7,TRBV19,NA,TGTGCCAGTAGCCTCGCGTGGACCCAGGCCCACGAGCAGTACTTC,CASSLAWTQAHEQYF
NA,TRBJ2-7,TRBV5-8,NA,TGTGCCAGCAGCTTGTTTGGCAGGGGGGCCTACGAGCAGTACTTC,CASSLFGRGAYEQYF
NA,TRBJ1-1,TRBV18,NA,TGTGCCAGCTCACCGTCCGCGGCGAACACTGAAGCTTTCTTT,CASSPSAANTEAFF